The 11 T cell receptor beta chains reported below all come from one sample, sequenced in a study of blood T cell repertoires in COVID-19. The data were produced by immunoSEQ multiplex PCR, yet TCRdb's version contains in-frame clones alone and is incomplete. The profile shows roughly 500,000 clones, 88% of them singletons. Sequenced material: PBMCs or T cells enriched from blood (not recorded which). The receptors were gathered from a woman between 40 and 50 years old who had recovered from COVID-19.

This clone has only a few counts. Other DNA sequences in this sample translate to the same CDR3. The gene calls are TRBV19 and TRBJ1-2; 7 bases are shared with TRBD1. The CDR3 runs to 13 residues. The V gene end was trimmed by 5 bases and the J gene end by 2 bases; junction bases not matched to a gene: 2. CDR1 and CDR2 from the germline V gene are LNHDA and SQIVND (reference sequence). CDR3 loop: CASSPQGNYGYTF. CDR3 DNA sequence: TGTGCCAGTAGTCCACAGGGGAACTATGGCTACACCTTC.

This clone was counted a single time. This rearrangement joins TRBV7-2 to TRBJ2-1, with 11 positions matching TRBD2. CDR1 and CDR2 (germline): SGHTA, FQGNSA. The length of the CDR3 is 15 residues. V lost 5 bases to trimming and J lost 4 bases; unmatched junction nucleotides: 4. CDR3 protein: CASSTTSGSYNEQFF. The CDR3, as DNA: TGTGCCAGCAGCACCACTAGCGGGAGTTACAATGAGCAGTTCTTC.

As to this clone: Here the CDR3 omits its conserved ending phenylalanine or tryptophan, so a read error is the likely source. Because the CDR3's place on the DNA is in doubt, the DNA is left out and the CDR3 is given as listed by TCRdb. The rearrangement uses TRBV7-4 and TRBJ1-3. Germline V gene lookup returns CDR1 SGHVT and CDR2 SQSDAQ. The CDR3 is 10 amino acids long, termini counted. The CDR3 sequence is CASSLEARGS.

This clone has just a few counts. This rearrangement joins TRBV18 to TRBJ1-1, with 10 nucleotides matching TRBD1. CDR1 is KGHSH and CDR2 is LQKENI in the germline V gene. This CDR3 region has 14 residues. J lost 3 bases, V lost 5 bases, and 3 bases had no gene match. CDR3 nucleotides: TGTGCCAGCTCAGAGACAGGGGGCGACACTGAAGCTTTCTTT. Its protein product is CASSETGGDTEAFF.

The gene calls are TRBV5-1 and TRBJ2-1; 9 bases agree with TRBD1. This CDR3 has 17 residues. Germline V gene lookup returns CDR1 SGHRS and CDR2 YFSETQ. J lost 8 bases, V lost 3 bases, and 15 bases had no gene match. The CDR3 reads CASSSYTGTGIGDEQFF. The DNA for the CDR3 is TGCGCCAGCAGCTCGTACACCGGGACAGGGATAGGGGATGAGCAGTTCTTC.

CDR3 bases: TGTGCCAGCGCCGGGTCCCTAGCGGACTACAATGAGCAGTTCTTC. Amino acids: CASAGSLADYNEQFF. The chain uses TRBV27 and TRBJ2-1; 7 nucleotides agree with TRBD2. Losses at the gene ends were 8 bases for V and 3 bases for J; bases not matched to a gene: 10. CDR1 and CDR2 from the germline V gene are MNHEY and SMNVEV (reference sequence). The CDR3 length is 15 residues.

V and J are TRBV6-5 and TRBJ1-1, with D uncertain. Germline V gene sequence: CDR1 MNHEY, CDR2 SVGAGI. Trimming took 6 bases from V and 11 from J, leaving 16 bases between them. This CDR3 has 12 residues. CDR3 bases: TGTGCCAGCAGAGCCGAACCTGAGGAGGCTTTCTTT. Its translation: CASRAEPEEAFF.

This rearrangement joins TRBV6-5 to TRBJ1-1, with 9 bases lining up with TRBD1. The V gene's germline CDR1 is MNHEY and CDR2 SVGAGI. The trim removed 7 bases at V and 2 bases at J, leaving 5 bases unmatched. This CDR3 region has 14 residues. The CDR3 region is CASKTGGPNTEAFF. DNA for the CDR3: TGTGCCAGCAAAACAGGGGGCCCTAACACTGAAGCTTTCTTT.

The chain joins TRBV19 to TRBJ2-7; D is undetermined. Germline CDR1 LNHDA, CDR2 SQIVND (reference sequence). CDR3 size: 13 residues. The V end was cut by 1 base, the J end by 2 bases, with 6 bases between. DNA of the CDR3: TGTGCCAGTAGTATAGCCAGGACCTACGAGCAGTACTTC. It is translated as CASSIARTYEQYF. The whole variable domain, filled in from reference TRBV19 and TRBJ2-7, reads DGGITQSPKYLFRKEGQNVTLSCEQNLNHDAMYWYRQDPGQGLRLIYYSQIVNDFQKGDIAEGYSVSREKKESFPLTVTSAQKNPTAFYLCASSIARTYEQYFGPGTRLTVT.

This sequence joins TRBV27 and TRBJ1-3; unclear D gene. CDR1 and CDR2 from the germline V gene are MNHEY and SMNVEV (reference sequence). The V gene lost 5 bases and the J gene lost 0 bases, with 14 bases spanning the gap. CDR3 length: 16 residues. CDR3 sequence (DNA): TGTGCCAGCAGTCCCTCCCACAAACCCTCTGGAAACACCATATATTTT. This gives the protein CASSPSHKPSGNTIYF.

The chain joins TRBV5-1 to TRBJ1-4, with a weak D call TRBD1 (6 bases). Trimming left V 6 bases short and J 4 bases short, with 13 bases between. The CDR3 is 14 amino acids. Per the germline V gene, CDR1 is SGHRS and CDR2 is YFSETQ. The DNA of the CDR3 is TGCGCCAGCACTCTTACAGGGATTAATGAAAAACTGTTTTTT. This translates into CASTLTGINEKLFF.